This TCR beta chain came from a study of blood T cells in healthy people across ages. Whole-study findings and limits: Percentage of naive T cells showed a strong correlation with TCR beta diversity. Comparison with aged donors showed that long-lived donors had more naive CD4+ cells and higher diversity. Among T cells, TCR beta diversity per million cells dropped roughly linearly as age rose.

This CDR3 has 12 residues. Germline CDR1 is MDHEN and CDR2 is SYDVKM. V gave up 7 bases and J gave up 7 bases, with 11 bases separating them. Primers used in a second PCR of roughly 7 to 11 cycles were a sample-barcoded 5' primer and a J-beta primer mix. Sequencing of every sample gave 2.5 million or more CDR3-containing paired-end reads. TCRdb passed the 5' RACE reads through MiXCR, listing each CDR3 protein once. The sample lists approximately 1.5 million distinct CDR3 sequences, roughly 43% occurring once. This clonotype was counted a few times. What it binds is unknown. The chain couples TRBV28 to TRBJ1-5; D perhaps matches TRBD1 (5 bases). Sequenced: blood. The origin of this receptor is a woman aged 18-29 years in good health. Written as DNA, the CDR3 is TGTGCCAGCACCCAGGGATTGCAGCCCCAGCATTTT. Its translation is CASTQGLQPQHF.